The source of this T cell receptor (beta chain) is a study of regulatory T cells in long-lasting Graves disease. With iRepertoire HTBI primers and Arm-PCR of CDR3 regions, TCR beta libraries were built. Per the original data handling: Sample data revealed approximately 62 TRBV and 12 to 15 TRBJ segments. MiXCR, run by TCRdb on the multiplex PCR reads, gives a single entry per CDR3 protein. TCRdb assigned the V and J calls; the authors' analysis was not used. The profile covers just over 600,000 distinct CDR3 sequences, with roughly 15% appearing a single time and roughly 18% taken by the ten largest. Time point indicated: newly diagnosed GD, antithyroid drugs for less than 3 months. PBMC RNA was the source of the TCR library. The collection involved drawing nine milliliters of peripheral blood into EDTA tubes. Ten or more counts support this clonotype. V was cut by 2 bases and J by 9 bases, with 11 bases left in between. The length of the CDR3 is 14 residues. Per germline, CDR1 MDHEN and CDR2 SYDVKM.

These same records also appear under a second study, on T cells in Graves' hyperthyroidism and ophthalmopathy. That work states: RT-PCR in the first round (using the HTBI primer set) targeted the TCR CDR3.

The sample in question was peripheral blood mononuclear cells (PBMCs), obtained at new diagnosis, from a patient treated with antithyroid drugs. The clonotype originates from a woman aged 25 to 39 with Graves disease. The V and J genes are TRBV28 and TRBJ1-6; unclear D gene. The CDR3 loop reads CASSLVARISPLHF. As DNA, the CDR3 is TGTGCCAGCAGTTTAGTAGCCCGAATTTCACCCCTCCACTTT.